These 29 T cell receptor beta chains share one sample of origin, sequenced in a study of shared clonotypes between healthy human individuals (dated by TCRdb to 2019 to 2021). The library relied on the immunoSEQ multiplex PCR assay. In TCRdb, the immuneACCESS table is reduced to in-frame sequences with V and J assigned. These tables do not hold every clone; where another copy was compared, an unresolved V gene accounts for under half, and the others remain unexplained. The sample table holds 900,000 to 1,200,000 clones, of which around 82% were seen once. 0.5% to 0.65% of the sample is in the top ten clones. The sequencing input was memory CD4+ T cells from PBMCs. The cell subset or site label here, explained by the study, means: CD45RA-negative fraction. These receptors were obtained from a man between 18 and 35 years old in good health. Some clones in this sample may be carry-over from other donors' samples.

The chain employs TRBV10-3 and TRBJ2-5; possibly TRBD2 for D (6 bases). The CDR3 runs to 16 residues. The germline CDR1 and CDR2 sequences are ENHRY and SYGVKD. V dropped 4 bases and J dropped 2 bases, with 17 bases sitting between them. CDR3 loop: CAISAIAEDLQETQYF. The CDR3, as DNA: TGTGCCATCAGTGCCATAGCGGAGGATTTACAAGAGACCCAGTACTTC.

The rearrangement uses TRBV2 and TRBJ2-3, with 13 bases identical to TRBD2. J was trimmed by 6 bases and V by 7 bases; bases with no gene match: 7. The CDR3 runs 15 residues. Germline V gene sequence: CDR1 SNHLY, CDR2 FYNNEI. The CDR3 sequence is CASTSGLAGRDTQYF. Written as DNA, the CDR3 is TGTGCCAGCACCTCGGGACTAGCGGGGAGGGATACGCAGTATTTT.

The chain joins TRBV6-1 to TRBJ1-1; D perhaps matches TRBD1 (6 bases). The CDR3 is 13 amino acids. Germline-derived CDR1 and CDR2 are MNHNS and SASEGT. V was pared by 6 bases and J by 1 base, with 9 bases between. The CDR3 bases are TGTGCCAGCAGAGCGGACAGGAACACTGAAGCTTTCTTT. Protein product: CASRADRNTEAFF.

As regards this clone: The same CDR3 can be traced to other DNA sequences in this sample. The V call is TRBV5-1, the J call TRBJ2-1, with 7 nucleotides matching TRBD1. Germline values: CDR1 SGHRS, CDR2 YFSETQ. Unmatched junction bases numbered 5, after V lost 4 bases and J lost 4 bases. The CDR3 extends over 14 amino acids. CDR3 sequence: CASSPGTAYNEQFF. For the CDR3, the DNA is TGCGCCAGCAGCCCCGGGACAGCGTACAATGAGCAGTTCTTC.

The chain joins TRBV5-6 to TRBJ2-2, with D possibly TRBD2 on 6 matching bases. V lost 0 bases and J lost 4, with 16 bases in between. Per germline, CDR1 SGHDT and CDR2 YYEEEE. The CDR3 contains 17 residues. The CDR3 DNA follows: TGTGCCAGCAGCTTGGCCCCATCGGGACTCTTCACCGGGGAGCTGTTTTTT. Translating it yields CASSLAPSGLFTGELFF. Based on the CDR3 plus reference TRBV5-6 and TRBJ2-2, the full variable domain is DAGVTQSPTHLIKTRGQQVTLRCSPKSGHDTVSWYQQALGQGPQFIFQYYEEEERQRGNFPDRFSGHQFPNYSSELNVNALLLGDSALYLCASSLAPSGLFTGELFFGEGSRLTVL.

The CDR3 reads CAWSVLAGEVDEQFF. CDR3 in DNA: TGTGCCTGGAGTGTACTGGCGGGAGAGGTAGATGAGCAGTTCTTC. The chain combines TRBV30 with TRBJ2-1; 7 nucleotides agree with TRBD2. Germline values: CDR1 GTSNPN, CDR2 SVGIG (reference sequence). V dropped 0 bases and J dropped 8; count of bases not matched to a gene: 10. The CDR3 covers 15 residues.

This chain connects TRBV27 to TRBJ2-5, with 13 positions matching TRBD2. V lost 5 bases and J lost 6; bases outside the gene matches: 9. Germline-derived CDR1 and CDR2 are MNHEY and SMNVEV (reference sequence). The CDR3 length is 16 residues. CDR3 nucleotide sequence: TGTGCCAGCAGTCCAAGACTAGCGGGAGGATTGAAGACCCAGTACTTC. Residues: CASSPRLAGGLKTQYF.

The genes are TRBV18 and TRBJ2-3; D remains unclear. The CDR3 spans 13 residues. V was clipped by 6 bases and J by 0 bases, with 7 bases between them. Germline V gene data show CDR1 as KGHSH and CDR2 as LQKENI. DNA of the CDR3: TGTGCCAGCTCGCGAAGCAGCACAGATACGCAGTATTTT. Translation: CASSRSSTDTQYF.

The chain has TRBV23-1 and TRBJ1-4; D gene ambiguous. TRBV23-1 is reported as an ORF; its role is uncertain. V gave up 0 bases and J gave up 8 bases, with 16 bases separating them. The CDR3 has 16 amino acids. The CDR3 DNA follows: TGCGCCAGCAGTCAATCGGCGGTCGGGTTCTGGGAAAAACTGTTTTTT. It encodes CASSQSAVGFWEKLFF.

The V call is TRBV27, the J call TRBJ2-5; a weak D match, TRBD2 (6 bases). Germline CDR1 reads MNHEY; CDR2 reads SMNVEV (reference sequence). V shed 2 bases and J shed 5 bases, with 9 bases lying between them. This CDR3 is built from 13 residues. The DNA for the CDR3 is TGTGCCAGCAGTTTAACGGGAGAGGAGACCCAGTACTTC. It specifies CASSLTGEETQYF.

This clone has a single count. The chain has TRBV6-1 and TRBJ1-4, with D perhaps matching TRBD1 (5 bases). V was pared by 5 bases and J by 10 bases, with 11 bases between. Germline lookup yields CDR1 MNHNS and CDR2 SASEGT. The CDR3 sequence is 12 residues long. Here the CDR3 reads CASSTLGGKLFF. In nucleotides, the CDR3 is TGTGCCAGCAGTACTTTGGGGGGAAAACTGTTTTTT.

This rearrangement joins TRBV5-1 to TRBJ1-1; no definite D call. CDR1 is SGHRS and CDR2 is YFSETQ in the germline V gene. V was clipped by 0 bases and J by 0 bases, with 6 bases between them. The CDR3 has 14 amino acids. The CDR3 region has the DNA TGCGCCAGCAGCTTGGGGATCATGAACACTGAAGCTTTCTTT. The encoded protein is CASSLGIMNTEAFF. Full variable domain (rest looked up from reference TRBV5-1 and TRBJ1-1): KAGVTQTPRYLIKTRGQQVTLSCSPISGHRSVSWYQQTPGQGLQFLFEYFSETQRNKGNFPGRFSGRQFSNSRSEMNVSTLELGDSALYLCASSLGIMNTEAFFGQGTRLTVV.

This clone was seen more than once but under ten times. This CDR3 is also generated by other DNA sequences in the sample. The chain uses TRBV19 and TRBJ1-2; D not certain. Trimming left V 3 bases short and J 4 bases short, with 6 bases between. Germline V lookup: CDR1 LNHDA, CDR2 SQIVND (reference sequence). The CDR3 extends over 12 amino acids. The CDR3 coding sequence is TGTGCCAGTAGTATTCGGGGCTATGGCTACACCTTC. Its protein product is CASSIRGYGYTF.

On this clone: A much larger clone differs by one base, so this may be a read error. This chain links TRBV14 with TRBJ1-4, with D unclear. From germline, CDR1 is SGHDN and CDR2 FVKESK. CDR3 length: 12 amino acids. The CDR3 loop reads CASSQQREKLVF. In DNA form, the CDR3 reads TGTGCCAGCAGCCAACAGAGGGAAAAACTGGTTTTT. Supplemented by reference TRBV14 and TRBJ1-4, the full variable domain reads EAGVTQFPSHSVIEKGQTVTLRCDPISGHDNLYWYRRVMGKEIKFLLHFVKESKQDESGMPNNRFLAERTGGTYSTLKVQPAELEDSGVYFCASSQQREKLVFGSGTQLSVL.

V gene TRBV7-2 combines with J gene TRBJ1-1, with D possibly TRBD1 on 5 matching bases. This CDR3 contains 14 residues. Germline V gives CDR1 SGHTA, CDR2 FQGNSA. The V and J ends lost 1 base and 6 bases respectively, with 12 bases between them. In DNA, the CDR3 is TGTGCCAGCAGCTTAGTGCGGGGGAGGGCTGAAGCTTTCTTT. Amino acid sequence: CASSLVRGRAEAFF.

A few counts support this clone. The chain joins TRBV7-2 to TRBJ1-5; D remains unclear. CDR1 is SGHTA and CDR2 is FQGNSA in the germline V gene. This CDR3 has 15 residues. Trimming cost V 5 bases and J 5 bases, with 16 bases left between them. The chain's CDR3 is CASSPSPGSDQPQHF. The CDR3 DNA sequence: TGTGCCAGCAGCCCGAGCCCGGGGTCGGATCAGCCCCAGCATTTT. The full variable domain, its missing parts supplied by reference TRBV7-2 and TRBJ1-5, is GAGVSQSPSNKVTEKGKDVELRCDPISGHTALYWYRQSLGQGLEFLIYFQGNSAPDKSGLPSDRFSAERTGGSVSTLTIQRTQQEDSAVYLCASSPSPGSDQPQHFGDGTRLSIL.

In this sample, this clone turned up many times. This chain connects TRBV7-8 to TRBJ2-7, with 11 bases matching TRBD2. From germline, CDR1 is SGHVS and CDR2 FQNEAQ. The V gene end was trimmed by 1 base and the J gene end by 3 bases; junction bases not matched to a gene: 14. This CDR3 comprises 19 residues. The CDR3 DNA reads TGTGCCAGCAGCTTAGACCGACCGAAGACTAGCGGGAAGATCTACGAGCAGTACTTC. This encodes CASSLDRPKTSGKIYEQYF. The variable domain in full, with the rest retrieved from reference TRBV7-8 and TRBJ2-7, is GAGVSQSPRYKVAKRGQDVALRCDPISGHVSLFWYQQALGQGPEFLTYFQNEAQLDKSGLPSDRFFAERPEGSVSTLKIQRTQQEDSAVYLCASSLDRPKTSGKIYEQYFGPGTRLTVT.

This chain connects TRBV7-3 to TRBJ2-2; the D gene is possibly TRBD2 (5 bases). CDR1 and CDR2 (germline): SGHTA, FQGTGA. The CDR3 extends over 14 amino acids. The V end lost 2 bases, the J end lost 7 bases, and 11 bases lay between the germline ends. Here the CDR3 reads CASSLFAGGGELFF. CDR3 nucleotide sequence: TGTGCCAGCAGCTTATTCGCGGGCGGCGGGGAGCTGTTTTTT.

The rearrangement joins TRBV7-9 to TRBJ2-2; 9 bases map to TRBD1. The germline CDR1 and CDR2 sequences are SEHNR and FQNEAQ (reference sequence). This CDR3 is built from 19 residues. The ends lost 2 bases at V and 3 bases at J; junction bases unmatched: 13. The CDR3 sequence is CASSLRPGTGGPDTGELFF. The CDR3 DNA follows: TGTGCCAGCAGCTTACGCCCCGGAACAGGGGGCCCCGACACCGGGGAGCTGTTTTTT.

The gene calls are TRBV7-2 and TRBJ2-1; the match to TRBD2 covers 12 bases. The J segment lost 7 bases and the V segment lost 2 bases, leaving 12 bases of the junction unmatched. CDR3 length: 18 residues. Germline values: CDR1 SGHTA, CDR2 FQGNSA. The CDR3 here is CASSLRLAGDLIGNEQFF. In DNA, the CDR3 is TGTGCCAGCAGCTTAAGACTAGCGGGAGACCTGATAGGGAATGAGCAGTTCTTC.

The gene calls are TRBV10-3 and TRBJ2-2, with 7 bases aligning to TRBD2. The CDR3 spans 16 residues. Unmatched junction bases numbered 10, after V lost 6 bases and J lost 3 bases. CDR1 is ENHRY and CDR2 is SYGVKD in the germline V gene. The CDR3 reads CAIRRGTPRDTGELFF. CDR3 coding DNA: TGTGCCATCAGGCGGGGGACGCCGAGGGACACCGGGGAGCTGTTTTTT.

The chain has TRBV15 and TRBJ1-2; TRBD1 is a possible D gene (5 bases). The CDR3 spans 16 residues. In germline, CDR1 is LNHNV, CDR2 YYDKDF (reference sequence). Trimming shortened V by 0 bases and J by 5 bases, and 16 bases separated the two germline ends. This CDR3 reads CATSRDYADISYGYTF. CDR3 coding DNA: TGTGCCACCAGCAGAGATTATGCGGACATAAGTTATGGCTACACCTTC.

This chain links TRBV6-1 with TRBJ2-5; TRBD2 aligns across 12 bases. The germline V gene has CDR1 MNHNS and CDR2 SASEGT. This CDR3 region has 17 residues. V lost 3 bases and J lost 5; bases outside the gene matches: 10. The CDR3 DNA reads TGTGCCAGCAGTGACTACAGGACTAGCGGGGTGGGTGAGACCCAGTACTTC. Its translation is CASSDYRTSGVGETQYF.

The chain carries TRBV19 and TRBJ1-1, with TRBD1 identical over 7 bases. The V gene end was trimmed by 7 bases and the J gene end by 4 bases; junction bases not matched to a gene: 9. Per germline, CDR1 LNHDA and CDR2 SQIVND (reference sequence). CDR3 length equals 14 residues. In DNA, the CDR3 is TGTGCCAGTACGACGGACAGGAGAGGCACTGAAGCTTTCTTT. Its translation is CASTTDRRGTEAFF.

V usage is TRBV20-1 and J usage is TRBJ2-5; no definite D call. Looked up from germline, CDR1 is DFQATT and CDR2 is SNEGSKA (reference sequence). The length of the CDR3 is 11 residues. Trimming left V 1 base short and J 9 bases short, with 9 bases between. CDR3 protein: CSARVGPPQYF. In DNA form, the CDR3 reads TGCAGTGCTAGAGTCGGCCCGCCCCAGTACTTC.

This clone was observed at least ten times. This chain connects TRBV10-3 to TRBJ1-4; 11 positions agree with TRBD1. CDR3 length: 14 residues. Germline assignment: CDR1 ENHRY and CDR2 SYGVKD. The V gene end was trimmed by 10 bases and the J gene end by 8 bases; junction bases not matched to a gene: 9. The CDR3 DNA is TGTGCCACCAAGGACAGGGGGCAGGGAGAAAAACTGTTTTTT. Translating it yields CATKDRGQGEKLFF.

The CDR3 DNA is TGCGCCAGCAGCCCAGCGGGAGGACATTCCTACAATGAGCAGTTCTTC. Protein product: CASSPAGGHSYNEQFF. The rearrangement links TRBV4-1 to TRBJ2-1, with 9 bases that match TRBD2. The V gene's germline CDR1 is MGHRA and CDR2 YSYEKL. V trimming: 4 bases; J trimming: 1 base; junction bases outside the gene matches: 5. The CDR3 totals 16 residues.

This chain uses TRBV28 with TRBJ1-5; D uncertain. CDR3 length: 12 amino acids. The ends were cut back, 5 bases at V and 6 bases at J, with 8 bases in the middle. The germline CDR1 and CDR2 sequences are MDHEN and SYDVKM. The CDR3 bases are TGTGCCAGCAGTATACAAAGTCAGCCCCAGCATTTT. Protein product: CASSIQSQPQHF. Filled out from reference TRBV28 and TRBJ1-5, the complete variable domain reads DVKVTQSSRYLVKRTGEKVFLECVQDMDHENMFWYRQDPGLGLRLIYFSYDVKMKEKGDIPEGYSVSREKKERFSLILESASTNQTSMYLCASSIQSQPQHFGDGTRLSIL.

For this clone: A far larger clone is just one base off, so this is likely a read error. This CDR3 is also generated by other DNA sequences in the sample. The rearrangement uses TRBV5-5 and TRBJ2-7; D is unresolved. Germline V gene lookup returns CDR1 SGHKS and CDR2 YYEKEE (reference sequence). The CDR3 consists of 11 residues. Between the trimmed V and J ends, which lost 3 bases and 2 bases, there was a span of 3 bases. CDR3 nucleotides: TGTGCCAGCAGCTCAACCTACGAGCAGTACTTC. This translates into CASSSTYEQYF.